This TCR beta chain was sequenced for a study of CD8+CD57+ T cells in acquired aplastic anemia. Study-level results: Significant differences in CD8+ Simpson's diversity were not observed between patients and controls.

This clonotype was counted ten times or more. The antigen is unknown. Using genomic DNA as the template, TCR beta VDJ and CDR3 profiling was carried out. Via MiXCR, TCRdb re-called the reads, giving one row per CDR3 protein. The data contain 400,000 to 500,000 distinct CDR3 sequences, about two thirds of them singletons. Germline V CDR1 and CDR2: DFQATT, SNEGSKA (reference sequence). The CDR3 extends over 16 amino acids. V was pared by 6 bases and J by 8 bases, with 23 bases between. The receptor comes from a human donor in good health, serving as a control. This chain connects TRBV20-1 to TRBJ1-6, with D maybe TRBD1 (5 bases). The sample consisted of sorted CD4+, CD8+, or CD8+CD57+ T cells (not recorded which) from PBMCs. The DNA of the CDR3 is TGCAGTGCCATCTCTGGGACGGAAAGAGAGGATTCACCCCTCCACTTT. Its protein product is CSAISGTEREDSPLHF.